A single TCR beta chain is shown here with its context. Per the original methods: The authors estimated nucleated cell counts from reference gene primer amplification. Assay: immunoSEQ multiplex PCR; the TCRdb copy retains only in-frame clones and omits some. V, J and clone size were drawn from that table, and D and trimming were deduced from the DNA. The data hold some 260,000 clones, with roughly 88% observed a single time. One Seattle source followed patients from active infection through their disease course. This entry comes from a study of blood T cell repertoires in COVID-19. For the study at large: Both acute and convalescent COVID-19 samples were obtained from the United States, Italy and Spain. Sources were T cells, B-cell-depleted T cells, or PBMCs; the material itself was cDNA or gDNA.

The germline V gene has CDR1 LNHNV and CDR2 YYDKDF (reference sequence). This CDR3 contains 14 residues. V gave up 8 bases and J gave up 5 bases, with 16 bases separating them. The material sequenced was peripheral blood. The rearrangement uses TRBV15 and TRBJ1-5; weak D call: TRBD1 (6 bases). This receptor was taken from a woman in her seventies with COVID-19, enrolled during active disease. The CDR3 protein is CATSYRARDQPQHF. CDR3 coding DNA: TGTGCCACCTCTTACAGGGCACGGGATCAGCCCCAGCATTTT.